This T cell receptor (beta chain) appears in the sequencing data of a study of T-cell memory formation after mild COVID-19. TCRdb re-derived calls from the 5' RACE reads in MiXCR, one entry per CDR3 protein. The sample yields roughly 50,000 distinct CDR3 sequences, more than 10% seen once. As to this clonotype: Its target is unknown.

CDR3 length: 15 amino acids. The V gene end was trimmed by 2 bases and the J gene end by 5 bases; junction bases not matched to a gene: 4. Germline-derived CDR1 and CDR2 are SSHAT and FNYEAQ (reference sequence). Study conclusions and caveats: Several responding clones turned up in pre-infection memory, indicating that cross-reactive memory may have taken part. What remained unconfirmed was the SARS-CoV-2 specificity of second-wave clones peaking on day 37.

The sequencing input was PBMCs or a T cell subset sorted from them (not recorded which). The source is a man aged 18 to 29 who had mild COVID-19 (a few samples of this study predate the infection). Cell type and time point are not known. The chain has TRBV7-7 and TRBJ2-2; 8 bases are shared with TRBD1. CDR3 sequence: CASSLKTGVTGELFF. The CDR3 nucleotides are TGTGCCAGCAGCTTAAAGACAGGGGTGACCGGGGAGCTGTTTTTT.